This TCR beta chain was sequenced during a study of follicular helper T cells after annual influenza vaccination (dated by TCRdb to 2016 to 2017). Turning to the overall study: After each seasonal influenza vaccination, blood samples were collected on days 0, 7 and 28. To study recall of cTfh clones, some subjects were followed across successive annual vaccinations spanning the 2013-2014, 2014-2015 and 2015-2016 seasons. One week after vaccination, a second recruited cohort of eleven to twelve subjects (Table S1) displayed a similar ICOS+CD38+ cTfh response. Six subjects had multi-year samples: four covered two vaccination seasons and two covered three seasons. The 2015 samples were processed right after collection, while the 2013-2014 samples were cryopreserved. Findings and caveats that apply to the study as a whole: Day 7 ICOS+CD38+ clones were most often found later in ICOS-CD38- cTfh, suggesting that subset may serve as a memory reservoir. Only about 9.5-23% of analyzed cells yielded productive TCRB sequences, so sampling of rare clonotypes was not possible. ICOS+CD38+ cTfh clonality correlated with the frequency of that population, and its change correlated with the change in circulating plasmablast frequency. Successive annual vaccinations recalled a recurring oligoclonal ICOS+CD38+ cTfh response that included tetramer and AIM influenza-specific clonotypes.

Library preparation was by the immunoSEQ multiplex PCR assay. Adaptive Biotechnologies handled the TCRB amplification, library preparation, sequencing and preliminary bioinformatics at Survey level resolution. For TCRB sequencing, genomic DNA from sorted cTfh populations was amplified by multiplex PCR. In the source study's methods: Clonality was calculated in R as 1 minus normalized Shannon entropy, and the Gini index was calculated with the R package ineq. The overlap score was defined as the summed counts of shared sequences divided by the total counts of all sequences in both compared samples. Significance of shared clonotypes was assessed by Fisher's exact test, with a theoretical repertoire of 10^7 TCRB sequences assumed. In TCRdb, the immuneACCESS table is reduced to in-frame sequences with V and J assigned. These tables do not hold every clone; where another copy was compared, an unresolved V gene accounts for under half, and the others remain unexplained. V and J calls and clone size follow that table, whereas D and trimming were derived from the DNA. Present in this sample are some 5,000 clones, approximately 81% of which were seen just once. The ten largest clones represent around 2.6% of the sample.

Taken with the paper, the label for time point translates to: 2015-2016 season, 7 days after influenza vaccination. Adults were given seasonal inactivated influenza vaccine (Fluvarix), and sorted blood CD4 subsets were followed by TCRB sequencing before and after vaccination. Subjects were considered eligible if community-dwelling and if influenza vaccine had not been received in the prior 6 months. Exclusions included influenza vaccine contraindications, substance abuse, HIV/AIDS, active malignancy, immunomodulatory medication and active illness such as respiratory infection. At each time point, somewhere between roughly 35 and 110 mL of blood was taken. Circulating Tfh were defined as non-naive CD4+CXCR5+PD-1+ cells, and these cells were sorted into ICOS+CD38+ and ICOS-CD38- fractions. Either Ficoll-Paque PLUS or SepMate separation was used to isolate PBMC. Before DNA extraction, cell subsets were sorted from PBMC on a BD FACS Aria.

Reading from cysteine to phenylalanine, the CDR3 counts 15 amino acids. Only the CDR3 DNA stays, 45 bases, in frame from base 1. Trimming costs V 4 bases and J 5 bases, and their ends lie 16 bases apart. CDR1 and CDR2, per the germline V gene, are MNHEY and SVGAGI. Note on this clone: What antigen it recognizes has not been identified. The input lacks base qualities; no much larger clone sits a single base away.

This sequence was found in an adult who received the influenza vaccine. The sequence is built from TRBV6-5 and TRBJ2-3; the D gene is unclear. The sequences come from CXCR5+ CD38- circulating T follicular helper cells from blood, collected 7 days after influenza vaccination. The cell subset or site label, as the study defines it: circulating Tfh, non-naive CD4+CXCR5+PD-1+ (ICOS+CD38+ or ICOS-CD38-). CDR3 protein: CASSSRLVVGDTQYF. The nucleotide sequence is TGTGCCAGCAGTTCTAGATTAGTTGTGGGAGATACGCAGTATTTT.